This is a list of T cell receptor beta chains from one sample in a study of cytomegalovirus exposure and HLA in healthy donors. Libraries were prepared by immunoSEQ multiplex PCR; TCRdb keeps only in-frame clonotypes and omits some of them. This sample has over 150,000 clones; roughly 84% occur once, and the top ten carry roughly 0.38%. The source material was PBMCs. These receptors all stem from a boy younger than 10 in good health and CMV-seronegative. Each CDR3 is given with its conserved first and last residue. D genes are given only for firm matches. Clone size is not always given. Where it is, it says once, few, many or a class for expanded clones.

DNA | CDR3 | D | J | size | length | V
TGTGCCAGCAGCCGGGAGCCCAACTACGAGCAGTACTTC | CASSREPNYEQYF | . | TRBJ2-7 | . | 13 | TRBV7-9
TGTGCCAGCAGCCTCCCGGGGGGGGCTCAGCCCCAGCATTTT | CASSLPGGAQPQHF | . | TRBJ1-5 | . | 14 | TRBV2
TGCGCCAGCACTACCCTCTACCGGACAGAATACAATGAGCAGTTCTTC | CASTTLYRTEYNEQFF | . | TRBJ2-1 | . | 16 | TRBV23-1
TGCGCCAGCGCGGACAGGGCCTACAATGAGCAGTTCTTC | CASADRAYNEQFF | TRBD1 | TRBJ2-1 | . | 13 | TRBV10-1
TGTGCCAGCAGTGAAGGAACTAGCGGGAGGGTGGCGTACAATGAGCAGTTCTTC | CASSEGTSGRVAYNEQFF | TRBD2 | TRBJ2-1 | . | 18 | TRBV6-1
TGTGCCAGCAGTTTGGGCGACGGGGACTCCTACGAGCAGTACTTC | CASSLGDGDSYEQYF | . | TRBJ2-7 | once | 15 | TRBV28
TGTGCCAGCACAAAGGGGGGACAGGCCGCTTACTATGGCTACACCTTC | CASTKGGQAAYYGYTF | TRBD1 | TRBJ1-2 | . | 16 | TRBV6-6
TGTGCCAGAAGACTCGGACTAGCGGGAGGTCGATGCTCCTACAATGAGCAGTTCTTC | CARRLGLAGGRCSYNEQFF | TRBD2 | TRBJ2-1 | . | 19 | TRBV5-3
TGCGCCAGCAGCCAAGAACCTGCACAGGAGACCCAGTACTTC | CASSQEPAQETQYF | . | TRBJ2-5 | . | 14 | TRBV4-1
TGTGCCAGCAGACAGGGGACCGGGGAGCTGTTTTTT | CASRQGTGELFF | TRBD1 | TRBJ2-2 | . | 12 | TRBV11-2
TGTGCCGGCCGACAGGGCGCTGGAAACACCATATATTTT | CAGRQGAGNTIYF | TRBD1 | TRBJ1-3 | . | 13 | TRBV2
TGTGCCTCTCAGGGGCTAGCGGGAGGGTTCCGCACAGATACGCAGTATTTT | CASQGLAGGFRTDTQYF | TRBD2 | TRBJ2-3 | once | 17 | TRBV27
TGTGCCAGCAGCTTGTTCTTGGGGACTAGCGGCTCCTACGAGCAGTACTTC | CASSLFLGTSGSYEQYF | TRBD2 | TRBJ2-7 | . | 17 | TRBV5-8
TGCGCCAGCAGCTTAGACAGGGGGGTAGATACGCAGTATTTT | CASSLDRGVDTQYF | TRBD1 | TRBJ2-3 | . | 14 | TRBV5-1
TGTGCCAGCTCACCACCGGGACTAGCCTACGAGCAGTACTTC | CASSPPGLAYEQYF | TRBD2 | TRBJ2-7 | . | 14 | TRBV18
TGTGCCAGCAGTGGGGACTGGGGGGAGCGGCAGTACTTC | CASSGDWGERQYF | . | TRBJ2-7 | few | 13 | TRBV6-1
TGCGCCAGCGAAACTGGACAGGGGATGAACACTGAAGCTTTCTTT | CASETGQGMNTEAFF | TRBD1 | TRBJ1-1 | once | 15 | TRBV5-1
TGTGCCTGGAGTGTACGGCCTAGCGGGAGCTACGAGCAGTACTTC | CAWSVRPSGSYEQYF | TRBD2 | TRBJ2-7 | once | 15 | TRBV30
TGTGCCAGCACAAGCGGGGGGGGGCTACAGCCCCAGCATTTT | CASTSGGGLQPQHF | . | TRBJ1-5 | . | 14 | TRBV25-1